This passage covers 9 T cell receptor beta chains from one sample sequenced in a study of blood T cells in healthy people across ages. Combining a sample-barcoded 5' primer with a J-beta primer mix, a second PCR ran for roughly 7 to 12 cycles. TCRdb reprocessed the 5' RACE reads with MiXCR, giving one entry per CDR3 protein. The sample includes approximately 850,000 distinct CDR3 sequences, around two fifths of them seen just once. The sample consisted of blood. Receptor source: a man between 60 and 70 years old in good health.

The chain couples TRBV6-6 to TRBJ1-1; D not resolved. Per the germline V gene, CDR1 is MNHNY and CDR2 is SVGAGI (reference sequence). Trimming removed 2 bases from V and 4 bases from J, with 11 bases in between. This CDR3 has 14 residues. The CDR3 loop reads CASSYSVEGTEAFF. CDR3 nucleotide sequence: TGTGCCAGCAGTTACAGTGTCGAGGGCACTGAAGCTTTCTTT.

In this sample, this clonotype turned up a few times. The chain is built from TRBV12-3 or TRBV12-4 and TRBJ2-1; 8 bases fit TRBD2. The CDR3 is 13 amino acids. The V gene end was trimmed by 3 bases and the J gene end by 7 bases; junction bases not matched to a gene: 2. This CDR3 reads CASSFQRGNEQFF. The CDR3 DNA follows: TGTGCCAGCAGTTTCCAGCGGGGGAATGAGCAGTTCTTC.

The gene calls are TRBV11-2 and TRBJ2-7; D is perhaps TRBD1 (5 bases). The CDR3 spans 13 residues. Trimming removed 2 bases from V and 3 bases from J, with 8 bases in between. Germline V gene data show CDR1 as SGHAT and CDR2 as FQNNGV. CDR3 amino acids: CASSLSDSYEQYF. In nucleotides, the CDR3 is TGTGCCAGCAGCTTAAGTGACAGCTACGAGCAGTACTTC.

The V and J genes are TRBV20-1 and TRBJ1-2; the D gene is possibly TRBD1 (6 bases). Germline V CDR1 and CDR2: DFQATT, SNEGSKA (reference sequence). The V and J ends lost 3 bases and 9 bases respectively, with 20 bases between them. The CDR3 spans 14 residues. The CDR3 coding sequence is TGCAGTGCTAGTATGGCCCTAACAGGGACCCGCTACACCTTC. It translates to CSASMALTGTRYTF.

Concerning this clonotype itself: One end of the junction is discordant with germline, which a read error may explain. The CDR3 DNA sequence: TGTACCAGCAGTCGACAGGGAGCCTACGAGCAGTACTTC. Its protein is CTSSRQGAYEQYF. The chain couples TRBV6-5 to TRBJ2-7; 7 bases are a match to TRBD1. This CDR3 region has 13 residues. Germline CDR1 MNHEY, CDR2 SVGAGI.

V and J are TRBV27 and TRBJ2-7; a possible D gene is TRBD1 (6 bases). The CDR3 spans 15 residues. Trimming pared 4 bases from V and 6 bases from J, leaving 19 bases between. Germline V CDR1 and CDR2: MNHEY, SMNVEV (reference sequence). The CDR3 DNA sequence: TGTGCCAGCAGTTATAGGGGGTCATCACCCGTCGAGCAGTACTTC. This codes for CASSYRGSSPVEQYF.

J is TRBJ2-1 and V is TRBV13, with D tentatively TRBD2 (5 bases). TRBJ2-7 matches the DNA end more closely, so the J call is doubtful. Germline CDR1 is PRHDT and CDR2 is FYEKMQ (reference sequence). CDR3 length: 16 residues. CDR3 sequence (DNA): TGTGCCAGCAGCTTAGGGTCCAGAGGGCCCTACAATGAGCAGTACTTC. Translating gives CASSLGSRGPYNEQYF.

The chain is built from TRBV20-1 and TRBJ2-6; D unclear. Trimming took 1 base from V and 0 from J, leaving 10 bases between them. The CDR3 spans 16 residues. Germline V gene lookup returns CDR1 DFQATT and CDR2 SNEGSKA (reference sequence). The CDR3 reads CSARAGVGSGANVLTF. The CDR3 nucleotides read TGCAGTGCTAGAGCTGGCGTCGGCTCTGGGGCCAACGTCCTGACTTTC.

In DNA, the CDR3 is TGCAGTGCTAAGGGGGGATCGGGTAATTCACCCCTCCACTTT. Amino acids: CSAKGGSGNSPLHF. This chain uses TRBV20-1 with TRBJ1-6, with a weak D call TRBD1 (6 bases). Trimming left V 4 bases short and J 6 bases short, with 13 bases between. Germline-derived CDR1 and CDR2 are DFQATT and SNEGSKA (reference sequence). CDR3 length equals 14 residues.